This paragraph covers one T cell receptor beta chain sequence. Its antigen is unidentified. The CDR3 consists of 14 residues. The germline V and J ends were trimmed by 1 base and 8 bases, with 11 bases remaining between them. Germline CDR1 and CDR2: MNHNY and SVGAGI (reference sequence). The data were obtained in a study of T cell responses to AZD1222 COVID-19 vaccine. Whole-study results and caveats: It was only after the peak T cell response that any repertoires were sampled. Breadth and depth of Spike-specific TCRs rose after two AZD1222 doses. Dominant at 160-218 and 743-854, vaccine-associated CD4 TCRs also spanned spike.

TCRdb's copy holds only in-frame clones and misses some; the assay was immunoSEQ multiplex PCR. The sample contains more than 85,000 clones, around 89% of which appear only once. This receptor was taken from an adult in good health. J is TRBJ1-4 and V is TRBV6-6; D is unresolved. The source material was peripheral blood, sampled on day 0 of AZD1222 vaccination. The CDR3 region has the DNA TGTGCCAGCAGTTACTATAGGAGTGTAGAAAAACTGTTTTTT. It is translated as CASSYYRSVEKLFF.